This T cell receptor (beta chain) was profiled in a study of technical replicates of blood from a few donors. Data came from immunoSEQ multiplex PCR; TCRdb stores just in-frame clones and leaves some out. The sample includes roughly 15,000 clones, 80% to 90% of them seen just once. This clone was found a few times. The junction had 4 bases not matched to a gene; V was cut back by 1 base and J by 1 base. CDR1 and CDR2 from the germline V gene are GTSNPN and SVGIG (reference sequence). The length of the CDR3 is 15 residues. Sample: PBMCs. This clonotype originated in a human donor in good health. J is TRBJ2-3 and V is TRBV30, with 8 bases identical to TRBD2. This CDR3 reads CAWSGLAGRTDTQYF. CDR3 DNA sequence: TGTGCCTGGAGTGGATTAGCGGGACGCACAGATACGCAGTATTTT.